The 4 T cell receptor beta chains reported below all come from one sample, sequenced in a study of T cells in Graves' hyperthyroidism and ophthalmopathy. RNA transcripts provided the source from which TCR beta CDR3 regions were amplified. TCR CDR3 regions were first amplified by RT-PCR with HTBI primers. TCRdb reanalysed the multiplex PCR reads using MiXCR and keeps one entry per CDR3 protein. The data hold approximately 740,000 distinct CDR3 sequences, with 14% observed a single time. Specimen: blood. All receptors derive from a woman between 18 and 30 years old with Graves' hyperthyroidism.

At least ten counts were recorded for this clonotype. The chain combines TRBV28 with TRBJ2-1; 10 positions agree with TRBD1. CDR3 length equals 16 residues. Germline CDR1 is MDHEN and CDR2 is SYDVKM. J lost 2 bases, V lost 2 bases, and 3 bases had no gene match. CDR3 loop: CASSLAGTGAYNEQFF. The CDR3 DNA reads TGTGCCAGCAGTTTAGCCGGGACAGGGGCCTACAATGAGCAGTTCTTC.

This clonotype has a handful of counts. The chain has TRBV27 and TRBJ1-4; 9 nucleotides match TRBD1. V was pared by 5 bases and J by 10 bases, with 14 bases of the junction left unmatched. The CDR3 consists of 16 residues. Per germline, CDR1 MNHEY and CDR2 SMNVEV (reference sequence). This chain's CDR3 is CASSVLSGTGRGKLFF. The DNA for the CDR3 is TGTGCCAGCAGTGTCCTATCCGGGACAGGGAGAGGAAAACTGTTTTTT.

This clonotype appeared many times. The V gene is TRBV11-2, the J gene TRBJ1-2, with 7 positions matching TRBD1. V gave up 4 bases and J gave up 4 bases; unmatched junction bases: 9. The length of the CDR3 is 15 residues. CDR1 is SGHAT and CDR2 is FQNNGV in the germline V gene. CDR3 loop: CASSYRDRPIYGYTF. The DNA of the CDR3 is TGTGCCAGCAGCTACCGGGACAGACCGATCTATGGCTACACCTTC.

This clonotype occurred many times. CDR3 protein: CATSDPGQGTDTQYF. CDR3 coding DNA: TGTGCCACCAGTGATCCCGGACAGGGGACAGATACGCAGTATTTT. The chain uses TRBV24-1 and TRBJ2-3, with 9 bases identical to TRBD1. Trimming took 3 bases from V and 3 from J; bases not matched to a gene: 3. The CDR3 spans 15 residues. Germline CDR1 and CDR2: KGHDR and SFDVKD.